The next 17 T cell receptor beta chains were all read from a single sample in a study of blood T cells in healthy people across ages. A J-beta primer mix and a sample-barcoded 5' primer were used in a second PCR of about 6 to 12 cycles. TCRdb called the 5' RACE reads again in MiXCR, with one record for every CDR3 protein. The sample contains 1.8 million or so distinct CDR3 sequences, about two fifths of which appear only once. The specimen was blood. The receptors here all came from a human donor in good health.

The DNA of the CDR3 is TGTGCCAGCAGCCAAACCCCGGGAGGTGACGGGAATCAGCCCCAGCATTTT. Translating gives CASSQTPGGDGNQPQHF. The J gene is TRBJ1-5, the V gene TRBV4-2; D not resolved. V was shortened by 2 bases and J by 4 bases, with 18 bases between the two germline ends. The CDR3 covers 17 residues. The germline V gene encodes CDR1 LGHNA and CDR2 YNFKEQ.

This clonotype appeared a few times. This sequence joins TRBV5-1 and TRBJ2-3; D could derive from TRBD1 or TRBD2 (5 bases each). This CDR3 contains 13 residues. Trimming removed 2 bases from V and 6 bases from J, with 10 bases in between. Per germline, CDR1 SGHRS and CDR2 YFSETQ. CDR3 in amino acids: CASSFGAMDTQYF. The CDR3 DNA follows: TGCGCCAGCAGCTTCGGGGCTATGGATACGCAGTATTTT.

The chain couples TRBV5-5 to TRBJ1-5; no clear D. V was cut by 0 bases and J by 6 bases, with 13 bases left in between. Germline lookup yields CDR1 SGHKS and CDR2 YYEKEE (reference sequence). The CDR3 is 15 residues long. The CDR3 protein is CASSLDGRIGQPQHF. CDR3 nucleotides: TGTGCCAGCAGCTTGGACGGACGAATCGGTCAGCCCCAGCATTTT.

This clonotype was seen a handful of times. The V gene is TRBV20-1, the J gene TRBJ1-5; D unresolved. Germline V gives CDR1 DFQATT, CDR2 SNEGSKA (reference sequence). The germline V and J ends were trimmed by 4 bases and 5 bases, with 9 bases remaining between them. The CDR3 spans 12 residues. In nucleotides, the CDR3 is TGCAGTGCTAAGTCCGGGGATCAGCCCCAGCATTTT. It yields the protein CSAKSGDQPQHF.

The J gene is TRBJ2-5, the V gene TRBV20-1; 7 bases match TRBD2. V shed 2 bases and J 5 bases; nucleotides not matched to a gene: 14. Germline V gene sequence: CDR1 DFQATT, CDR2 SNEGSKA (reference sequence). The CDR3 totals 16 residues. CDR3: CSARNPLARGRETQYF. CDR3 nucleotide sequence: TGCAGTGCTAGAAATCCACTAGCGCGGGGACGTGAGACCCAGTACTTC.

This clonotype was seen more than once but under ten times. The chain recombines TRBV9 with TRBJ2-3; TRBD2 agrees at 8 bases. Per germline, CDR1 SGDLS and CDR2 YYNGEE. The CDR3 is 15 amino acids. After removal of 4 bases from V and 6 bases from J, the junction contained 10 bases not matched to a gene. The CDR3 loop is CASSPPGLGVDTQYF. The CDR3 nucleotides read TGTGCCAGCAGCCCACCGGGACTAGGCGTCGATACGCAGTATTTT.

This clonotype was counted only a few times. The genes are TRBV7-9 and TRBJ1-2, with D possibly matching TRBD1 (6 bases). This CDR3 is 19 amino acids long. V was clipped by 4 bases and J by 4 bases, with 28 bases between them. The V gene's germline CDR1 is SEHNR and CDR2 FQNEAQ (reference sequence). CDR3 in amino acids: CASSSTLTTPGASLYGYTF. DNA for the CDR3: TGTGCCAGCAGCTCGACGCTTACTACACCAGGGGCCTCGCTCTATGGCTACACCTTC.

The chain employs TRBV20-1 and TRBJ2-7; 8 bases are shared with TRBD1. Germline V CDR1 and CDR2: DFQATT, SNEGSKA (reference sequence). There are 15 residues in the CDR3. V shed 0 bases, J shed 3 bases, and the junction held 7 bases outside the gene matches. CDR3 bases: TGCAGTGCTAGAGATCCACAGGGGGTCGACTACGAGCAGTACTTC. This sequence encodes CSARDPQGVDYEQYF.

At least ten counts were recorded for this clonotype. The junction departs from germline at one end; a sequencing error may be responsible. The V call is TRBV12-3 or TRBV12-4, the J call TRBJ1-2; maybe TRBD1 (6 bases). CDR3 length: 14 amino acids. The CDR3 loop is CASSFRGANYGYTF. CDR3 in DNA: TGCGCCAGCAGCTTCAGGGGAGCTAACTATGGCTACACCTTC.

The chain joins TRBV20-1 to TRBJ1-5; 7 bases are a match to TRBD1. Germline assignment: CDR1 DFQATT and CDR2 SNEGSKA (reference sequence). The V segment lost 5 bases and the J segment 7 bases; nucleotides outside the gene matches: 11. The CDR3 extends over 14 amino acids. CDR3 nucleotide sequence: TGCAGTGCTTCGACAGGGCAAGGAGGGCAGCCCCAGCATTTT. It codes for CSASTGQGGQPQHF.

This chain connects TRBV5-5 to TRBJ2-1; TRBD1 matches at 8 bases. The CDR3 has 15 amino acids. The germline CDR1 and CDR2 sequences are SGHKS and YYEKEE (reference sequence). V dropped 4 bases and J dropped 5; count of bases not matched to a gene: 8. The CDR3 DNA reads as TGTGCCAGCAGCCGACCGGGACAGGTGGACAATGAGCAGTTCTTC. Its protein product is CASSRPGQVDNEQFF.

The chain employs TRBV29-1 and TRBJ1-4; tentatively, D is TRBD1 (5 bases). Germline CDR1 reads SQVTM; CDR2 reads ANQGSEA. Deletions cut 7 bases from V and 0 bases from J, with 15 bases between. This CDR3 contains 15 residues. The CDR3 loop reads CSALIGGTTNEKLFF. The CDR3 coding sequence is TGCAGCGCCCTGATCGGGGGGACAACTAATGAAAAACTGTTTTTT.

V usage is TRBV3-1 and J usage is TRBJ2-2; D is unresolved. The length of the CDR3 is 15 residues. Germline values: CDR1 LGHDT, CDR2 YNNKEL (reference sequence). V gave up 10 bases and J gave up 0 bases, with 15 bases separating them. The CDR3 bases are TGTGCCACCACACGTAGTGATCCGAACACCGGGGAGCTGTTTTTT. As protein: CATTRSDPNTGELFF.

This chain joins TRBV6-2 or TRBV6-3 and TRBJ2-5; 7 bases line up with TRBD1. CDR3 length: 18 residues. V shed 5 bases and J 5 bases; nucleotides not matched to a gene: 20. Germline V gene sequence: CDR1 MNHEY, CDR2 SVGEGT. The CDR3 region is CASSPREGAASFGETQYF. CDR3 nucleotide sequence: TGTGCCAGCAGTCCCCGAGAGGGGGCGGCCTCGTTTGGTGAGACCCAGTACTTC.

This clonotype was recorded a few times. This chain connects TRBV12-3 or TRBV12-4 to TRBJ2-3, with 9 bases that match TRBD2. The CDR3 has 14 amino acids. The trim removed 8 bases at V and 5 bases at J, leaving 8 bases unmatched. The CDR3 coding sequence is TGTGCCAGCTCGTCCAGCGGGGGGATAGATACGCAGTATTTT. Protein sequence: CASSSSGGIDTQYF.

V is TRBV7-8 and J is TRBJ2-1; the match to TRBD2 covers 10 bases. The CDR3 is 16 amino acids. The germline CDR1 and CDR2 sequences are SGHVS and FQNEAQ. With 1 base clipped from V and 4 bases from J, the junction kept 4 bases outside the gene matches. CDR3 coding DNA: TGTGCCAGCAGCTTAGTGGGAGCGGGGGGGTACAATGAGCAGTTCTTC. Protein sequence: CASSLVGAGGYNEQFF.

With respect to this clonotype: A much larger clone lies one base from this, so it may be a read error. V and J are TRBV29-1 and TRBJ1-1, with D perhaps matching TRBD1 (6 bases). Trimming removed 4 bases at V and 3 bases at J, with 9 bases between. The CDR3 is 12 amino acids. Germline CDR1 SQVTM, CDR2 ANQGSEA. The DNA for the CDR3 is TGCAGCGTTGTGGCAGGGGACACTGAAGCTTTCTTT. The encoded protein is CSVVAGDTEAFF.